The sequence of this T cell receptor (beta chain) was determined in a study of cytomegalovirus exposure and HLA in healthy donors. For this clone: Antigen: not known.

Overall study results and limits: A subsequent analysis found that TCR clusters from the first cohort also tended to co-occur in the approximately 110 validation repertoires, with 94% of cluster scores above 0. Researchers catalogued approximately 170 TCR beta chains as cytomegalovirus-associated. Published work reported that the classifier diagnosed cytomegalovirus status with high specificity and sensitivity.

Clones were read by immunoSEQ multiplex PCR, and TCRdb kept only the in-frame ones, dropping some. The sample lists roughly 240,000 clones; about 87% were seen once. Trimming removed 0 bases at V and 8 bases at J, with 19 bases between. Per germline, CDR1 SGHTA and CDR2 FQGNSA. The CDR3 totals 16 residues. The sequenced sample consisted of PBMCs. The chain links TRBV7-2 to TRBJ1-2; D possibly corresponds to TRBD1 (6 bases). The sequence came from a man in his late teens or twenties in good health and CMV-seronegative. Here the CDR3 reads CASSLAVGGATGGYTF. The CDR3 nucleotides are TGTGCCAGCAGCTTAGCCGTGGGGGGGGCGACCGGCGGCTACACCTTC.